Presented here are 4 T cell receptor beta chains from one specimen sequenced in a study of human T cells and chemical hapten exposure. The time point: pre-sensitization, week 0. Treatment specified: therapeutic diphenylcyclopropenone sensitization with weekly scalp DPC. TCRdb re-called the RACE reads through MiXCR, storing one row per CDR3 protein. The profile shows roughly 120,000 distinct CDR3 sequences, roughly 14% of them singletons. Sample: whole blood, taken in connection with sensitization to the hapten diphenylcyclopropenone (DPC). Receptors originate from a woman aged 18-29 years with alopecia areata. Some clones in this sample may be carry-over from other donors' samples.

This chain uses TRBV5-1 with TRBJ2-1; D unclear. The germline V and J ends were trimmed by 5 bases and 3 bases, with 6 bases remaining between them. Germline V gene sequence: CDR1 SGHRS, CDR2 YFSETQ. This CDR3 comprises 12 residues. CDR3 amino acids: CASSPDYNEQFF. CDR3 nucleotides: TGCGCCAGCAGTCCTGACTACAATGAGCAGTTCTTC. The full variable domain, its missing parts supplied by reference TRBV5-1 and TRBJ2-1, is KAGVTQTPRYLIKTRGQQVTLSCSPISGHRSVSWYQQTPGQGLQFLFEYFSETQRNKGNFPGRFSGRQFSNSRSEMNVSTLELGDSALYLCASSPDYNEQFFGPGTRLTVL.

The J gene is TRBJ2-2, the V gene TRBV29-1; D may be TRBD1 or TRBD2 (5 bases each). The CDR3 sequence is 12 residues long. The germline V gene encodes CDR1 SQVTM and CDR2 ANQGSEA. Trimming cost V 5 bases and J 6 bases, with 10 bases left between them. This CDR3 is CSVLEGPGELFF. The CDR3 coding sequence is TGCAGCGTTTTAGAGGGGCCCGGGGAGCTGTTTTTT.

This clonotype was picked up many times. This sequence joins TRBV20-1 and TRBJ2-3; possible D gene TRBD1, 5 bases. The germline V gene encodes CDR1 DFQATT and CDR2 SNEGSKA (reference sequence). There are 13 residues in the CDR3. Trimming left V 1 base short and J 3 bases short, with 8 bases between. The CDR3, as DNA: TGCAGTGCTAGAGGGGGCAGGACAGATACGCAGTATTTT. It is translated as CSARGGRTDTQYF.

This clonotype has ten or more counts. The V gene is TRBV11-2, the J gene TRBJ1-1; a possible D gene is TRBD1 (6 bases). Germline V gene sequence: CDR1 SGHAT, CDR2 FQNNGV. Trimming pared 0 bases from V and 4 bases from J, leaving 6 bases between. The CDR3 covers 13 residues. The CDR3 loop is CASSLDRGTEAFF. The CDR3, as DNA: TGTGCCAGCAGCTTAGACAGGGGCACTGAAGCTTTCTTT. The full variable domain, completed using reference TRBV11-2 and TRBJ1-1, is EAGVAQSPRYKIIEKRQSVAFWCNPISGHATLYWYQQILGQGPKLLIQFQNNGVVDDSQLPKDRFSAERLKGVDSTLKIQPAKLEDSAVYLCASSLDRGTEAFFGQGTRLTVV.